This T cell receptor (beta chain) was identified in a study of cytomegalovirus exposure and HLA in healthy donors. Of note for this clone: The antigen is not known.

V shed 5 bases, J shed 5 bases, and the junction held 5 bases outside the gene matches. CDR1 SGHTA and CDR2 FQGNSA come from the germline V gene. The CDR3 is 13 amino acids. Study outcomes and limitations: The study put 150 or so TCR beta chains on its list as cytomegalovirus-associated. Evidence from a later analysis indicated that most CMV-associated TCR beta chains looked HLA-restricted. Productive status was seen about 90% or about 30% of the time for most TCR beta V segments in an earlier analysis. In most subjects, TCR beta sequences reportedly gave accurate predictions of HLA-A and HLA-B alleles.

The primer mix had 60 Vbeta and 13 Jbeta primers. Clones were read by immunoSEQ multiplex PCR, and TCRdb kept only the in-frame ones, dropping some. The sample lists 120,000 or so clones, 82% occurring once. V usage is TRBV7-2 and J usage is TRBJ2-7, with 8 bases fitting TRBD1. The sequenced material came from PBMCs. The source of this sequence is a male donor in good health and CMV-seropositive. The CDR3: CASSRDRGHEQYF. The CDR3 nucleotides read TGTGCCAGCAGCCGCGACAGGGGCCACGAGCAGTACTTC. Looking up the rest from reference TRBV7-2 and TRBJ2-7 gives the full variable domain: GAGVSQSPSNKVTEKGKDVELRCDPISGHTALYWYRQSLGQGLEFLIYFQGNSAPDKSGLPSDRFSAERTGGSVSTLTIQRTQQEDSAVYLCASSRDRGHEQYFGPGTRLTVT.